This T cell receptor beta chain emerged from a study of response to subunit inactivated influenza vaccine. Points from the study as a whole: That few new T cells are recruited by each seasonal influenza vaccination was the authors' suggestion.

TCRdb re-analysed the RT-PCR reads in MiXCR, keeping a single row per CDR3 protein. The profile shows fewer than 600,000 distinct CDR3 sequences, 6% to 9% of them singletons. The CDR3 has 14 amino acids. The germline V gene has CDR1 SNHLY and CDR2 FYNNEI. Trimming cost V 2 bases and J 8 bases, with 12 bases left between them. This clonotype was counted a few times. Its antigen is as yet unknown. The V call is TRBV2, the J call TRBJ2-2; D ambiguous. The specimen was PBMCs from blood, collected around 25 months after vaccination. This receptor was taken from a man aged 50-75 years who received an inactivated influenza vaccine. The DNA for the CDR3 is TGTGCCAGCAGTGAAACCTGGGTTTCGGGGGAGCTGTTTTTT. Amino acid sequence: CASSETWVSGELFF.